The next 16 T cell receptor beta chains were all read from a single sample in a study of early T cells in non-severe SARS-CoV-2 infection. TCRdb re-derived calls from the 5' RACE reads in MiXCR, one entry per CDR3 protein. This table holds more than 25,000 distinct CDR3 sequences, approximately 5.2% found once. The sequenced sample was whole blood. The receptors shown here come from an adult who was a healthcare worker with PCR-confirmed SARS-CoV-2 infection or an uninfected control (not recorded which).

This clonotype was counted ten times or more. The V gene is TRBV5-5, the J gene TRBJ2-7; D gene unclear. V lost 1 base, J lost 4 bases, and 21 bases lay in between. The germline gives CDR1 SGHKS, CDR2 YYEKEE (reference sequence). The CDR3 is 17 amino acids. The CDR3 loop reads CASSLLTLNAAEYEQYF. Here the CDR3 DNA reads TGTGCCAGCAGCTTGTTGACCCTAAATGCGGCGGAATACGAGCAGTACTTC.

This clonotype was counted at least ten times. V gene TRBV20-1 combines with J gene TRBJ2-6; D is undetermined. This CDR3 spans 18 amino acids. Germline CDR1 is DFQATT and CDR2 is SNEGSKA (reference sequence). The V end was cut by 3 bases, the J end by 0 bases, with 18 bases between. The CDR3 sequence: CSARRLVLSNSGANVLTF. For the CDR3, the DNA is TGCAGTGCTAGGCGCTTGGTTCTCAGCAACTCTGGGGCCAACGTCCTGACTTTC.

This clonotype was seen repeatedly, ten times or more. The chain carries TRBV4-2 and TRBJ1-2; 9 nucleotides line up with TRBD1. CDR1 is LGHNA, CDR2 YNFKEQ, per germline. V lost 2 bases, J lost 3 bases, and 16 bases stayed unmatched. The CDR3 length is 19 residues. The CDR3 sequence is CASSQPLIDADRGDYGYTF. CDR3 DNA sequence: TGTGCCAGCAGCCAACCCCTCATAGACGCGGACAGGGGAGACTATGGCTACACCTTC.

This clonotype was recorded at least ten times. The gene calls are TRBV7-2 and TRBJ2-3; D unresolved. The CDR3 runs to 13 residues. V lost 2 bases to trimming and J lost 6 bases, with 9 bases between them. The germline gives CDR1 SGHTA, CDR2 FQGNSA. For the CDR3, the DNA is TGTGCCAGCAGCTTAAGAGGCAGGGATACGCAGTATTTT. Its protein product is CASSLRGRDTQYF.

This clonotype qualifies as medium-sized (0.01 to 0.1%). The chain links TRBV9 to TRBJ2-7, with a possible D match to TRBD2 (5 bases). In germline, CDR1 is SGDLS, CDR2 YYNGEE. Between the trimmed V and J ends, which lost 0 bases and 1 base, there was a span of 8 bases. The CDR3 extends over 14 amino acids. The CDR3, as DNA: TGTGCCAGCAGCGTAGCAGAGGGATCCTACGAGCAGTACTTC. Its protein product is CASSVAEGSYEQYF. Full variable domain (rest looked up from reference TRBV9 and TRBJ2-7): DSGVTQTPKHLITATGQRVTLRCSPRSGDLSVYWYQQSLDQGLQFLIQYYNGEERAKGNILERFSAQQFPDLHSELNLSSLELGDSALYFCASSVAEGSYEQYFGPGTRLTVT.

This clonotype was observed at least ten times. This chain uses TRBV30 with TRBJ1-3; possible D gene TRBD1, 5 bases. CDR1 and CDR2 (germline): GTSNPN, SVGIG (reference sequence). CDR3 length: 13 residues. V dropped 3 bases and J dropped 4 bases, with 10 bases sitting between them. CDR3 residues: CAWRGTSGNTIYF. The CDR3 DNA follows: TGTGCCTGGAGGGGGACGTCGGGAAACACCATATATTTT.

This clonotype was recorded at least ten times. The V and J genes are TRBV7-2 and TRBJ2-4; the D is unclear. V gave up 1 base and J gave up 9 bases, with 13 bases separating them. The CDR3 extends over 14 amino acids. Germline-derived CDR1 and CDR2 are SGHTA and FQGNSA. Written as DNA, the CDR3 is TGTGCCAGCAGCTTAGTAACCGTGGGCGGCATTCAGTACTTC. Protein product: CASSLVTVGGIQYF.

This clonotype was picked up a small number of times. The genes are TRBV3-1 and TRBJ1-1, with TRBD1 as a possible D gene (5 bases). V was trimmed by 0 bases and J by 5 bases, leaving 16 bases between them. CDR3 length: 16 amino acids. Germline CDR1 is LGHDT and CDR2 is YNNKEL (reference sequence). CDR3 region: CASSQDRGGTWTEAFF. The CDR3 region has the DNA TGTGCCAGCAGCCAAGATAGGGGCGGGACGTGGACTGAAGCTTTCTTT. The whole variable domain, filled in from reference TRBV3-1 and TRBJ1-1, reads DTAVSQTPKYLVTQMGNDKSIKCEQNLGHDTMYWYKQDSKKFLKIMFSYNNKELIINETVPNRFSPKSPDKAHLNLHINSLELGDSAVYFCASSQDRGGTWTEAFFGQGTRLTVV.

This clonotype was picked up many times. The chain uses TRBV28 and TRBJ1-1; D is ambiguous. Trimming took off 3 bases at V and 1 base at J, with 18 bases between the two ends. This CDR3 has 17 amino acids. Germline V gene sequence: CDR1 MDHEN, CDR2 SYDVKM. The CDR3 nucleotides are TGTGCCAGCAGTTTCCCCTCCGATGCAAAAAAGAACACTGAAGCTTTCTTT. Amino acids: CASSFPSDAKKNTEAFF.

This clonotype was counted a few times. The chain has TRBV7-6 and TRBJ2-7; D possibly corresponds to TRBD1 (6 bases). The CDR3 loop spans 15 amino acids. The ends were cut back, 5 bases at V and 2 bases at J, with 16 bases in the middle. Germline V gene data show CDR1 as SGHVS and CDR2 as FNYEAQ. The CDR3 loop is CASSQATGSTYEQYF. The CDR3 DNA reads as TGTGCCAGCAGCCAAGCGACAGGATCCACCTACGAGCAGTACTTC. The full variable domain, with the rest looked up from reference TRBV7-6 and TRBJ2-7, is GAGVSQSPRYKVTKRGQDVALRCDPISGHVSLYWYRQALGQGPEFLTYFNYEAQQDKSGLPNDRFSAERPEGSISTLTIQRTEQRDSAMYRCASSQATGSTYEQYFGPGTRLTVT.

This clonotype was counted only a few times. This rearrangement joins TRBV20-1 to TRBJ2-7; 11 nucleotides agree with TRBD1. Trimming cost V 6 bases and J 3 bases; bases outside gene matches: 4. Germline V gene data show CDR1 as DFQATT and CDR2 as SNEGSKA (reference sequence). CDR3 length equals 13 residues. The DNA of the CDR3 is TGCAGTGCGCCCGGGACAGGGGGCTACGAGCAGTACTTC. This translates into CSAPGTGGYEQYF.

In nucleotides, the CDR3 is TGTGCCAGCACCCCGGAGGACTTCACTGAAGCTTTCTTT. It specifies CASTPEDFTEAFF. The V and J genes are TRBV28 and TRBJ1-1, with no clear D. The CDR3 has 13 residues. CDR1 is MDHEN and CDR2 is SYDVKM in the germline V gene. V shed 7 bases and J shed 4 bases, with 13 bases lying between them.

This clonotype was seen many times. The chain carries TRBV12-3 or TRBV12-4 and TRBJ1-2, with D maybe TRBD1 (5 bases). CDR3 length: 14 amino acids. Trimming shortened V by 8 bases and J by 0 bases, and 13 bases separated the two germline ends. CDR3 loop: CASASVGANYGYTF. For the CDR3, the DNA is TGTGCCAGCGCGTCGGTGGGGGCTAACTATGGCTACACCTTC.

The chain carries TRBV28 and TRBJ2-7; possible D gene TRBD2, 5 bases. CDR3 length: 13 amino acids. V was pared by 11 bases and J by 2 bases, with 16 bases between. Germline lookup yields CDR1 MDHEN and CDR2 SYDVKM. CDR3 DNA sequence: TGTGCCGCTCAACCCCGGGGAACCTACGAGCAGTACTTC. As protein: CAAQPRGTYEQYF.

This clonotype was seen repeatedly, ten times or more. The chain is built from TRBV20-1 and TRBJ2-7, with a weak D call TRBD1 (5 bases). Trimming removed 3 bases at V and 4 bases at J, with 10 bases between. Germline assignment: CDR1 DFQATT and CDR2 SNEGSKA (reference sequence). This CDR3 comprises 12 residues. In DNA, the CDR3 is TGCAGTGCTAGTAAGGGGCGGTACGAGCAGTACTTC. Amino acids: CSASKGRYEQYF.

The chain carries TRBV20-1 and TRBJ2-5; no clear D. Germline CDR1 DFQATT, CDR2 SNEGSKA (reference sequence). V dropped 5 bases and J dropped 5 bases, with 15 bases sitting between them. The CDR3 totals 13 residues. The DNA of the CDR3 is TGCAGTGCTTTCTACGGCTTCCGGGAGACCCAGTACTTC. Its protein product is CSAFYGFRETQYF.